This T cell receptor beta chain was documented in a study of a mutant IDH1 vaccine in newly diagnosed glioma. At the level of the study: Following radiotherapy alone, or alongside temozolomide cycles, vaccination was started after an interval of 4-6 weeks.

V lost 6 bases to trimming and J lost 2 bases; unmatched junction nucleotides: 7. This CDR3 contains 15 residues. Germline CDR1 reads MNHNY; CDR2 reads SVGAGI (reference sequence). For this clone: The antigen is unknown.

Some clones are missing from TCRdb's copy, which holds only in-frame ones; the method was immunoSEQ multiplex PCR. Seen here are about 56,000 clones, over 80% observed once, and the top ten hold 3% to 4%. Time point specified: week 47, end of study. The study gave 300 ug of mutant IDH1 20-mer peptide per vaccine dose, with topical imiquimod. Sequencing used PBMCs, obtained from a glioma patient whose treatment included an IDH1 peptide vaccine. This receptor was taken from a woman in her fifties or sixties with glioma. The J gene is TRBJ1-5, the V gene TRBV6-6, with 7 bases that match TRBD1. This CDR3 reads CASSITGDGNQPQHF. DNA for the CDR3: TGTGCCAGCAGCATCACAGGGGACGGCAATCAGCCCCAGCATTTT.